A selection of T cell receptor beta chains follows, all from one sample in a study of response to subunit inactivated influenza vaccine. TCRdb re-called the RT-PCR reads with MiXCR, one entry per CDR3 protein. The data show over 450,000 distinct CDR3 sequences, 10% to 15% seen once. This specimen consisted of PBMCs from blood, obtained 45 days after vaccination. The source is a man over 45 who received an inactivated influenza vaccine. CDR3s include the opening cysteine and the closing phenylalanine or tryptophan.

cdr3_aa	v_call	j_call	cdr3_length
CASSLRQGGSEKLFF	TRBV7-8	TRBJ1-4	15
CAISESAGANYGYTF	TRBV10-3	TRBJ1-2	15
CASSLFGLASDEQFF	TRBV7-2	TRBJ2-1	15
CSAVVGNQPQHF	TRBV20-1	TRBJ1-5	12
CASTLGTSGSWETQYF	TRBV28	TRBJ2-5	16
CASVGQGAAKNIQYF	TRBV2	TRBJ2-4	15
CASSLSGQSNQPQHF	TRBV7-2	TRBJ1-5	15
CSARGLPGLLDSPLHF	TRBV20-1	TRBJ1-6	16
CASSLAYTDTQYF	TRBV12-3/TRBV12-4	TRBJ2-3	13
CASSWGQNLARTDTQYF	TRBV7-2	TRBJ2-3	17